This T cell receptor (beta chain) was recovered during a study of immune cell composition in non-small cell lung cancer. CDR1 is SEHNR, CDR2 FQNEAQ, per germline (reference sequence). This CDR3 region has 14 residues. This clone was counted only a few times. The target antigen is unknown. One junction end disagrees with the germline gene, perhaps due to a read error. Frozen unsorted single-cell suspensions supplied the genomic DNA. The study, taken as a whole, reports: Tumour-associated clones >0.5% occurred in about a third of adenocarcinomas, 75% of squamous. In adenocarcinoma, maximal tumour-associated clone frequency tracked TIL tumour reactivity. Smoking pack-years did not significantly correlate with tumour TCR-beta clonality.

The repertoire was sequenced with immunoSEQ multiplex PCR; TCRdb's copy has only in-frame clones and lacks some. The table has roughly 10,000 clones, around 62% seen once. The sequenced sample consisted of lung tumor tissue. The sequence came from a human donor with non-small cell lung cancer. The chain carries TRBV7-9 and TRBJ1-1; 9 bases map to TRBD1. CDR3 protein: CASTLQGAETEAFF. The CDR3 coding sequence is TGTGCCAGCACCTTACAGGGGGCGGAAACTGAAGCTTTCTTT.